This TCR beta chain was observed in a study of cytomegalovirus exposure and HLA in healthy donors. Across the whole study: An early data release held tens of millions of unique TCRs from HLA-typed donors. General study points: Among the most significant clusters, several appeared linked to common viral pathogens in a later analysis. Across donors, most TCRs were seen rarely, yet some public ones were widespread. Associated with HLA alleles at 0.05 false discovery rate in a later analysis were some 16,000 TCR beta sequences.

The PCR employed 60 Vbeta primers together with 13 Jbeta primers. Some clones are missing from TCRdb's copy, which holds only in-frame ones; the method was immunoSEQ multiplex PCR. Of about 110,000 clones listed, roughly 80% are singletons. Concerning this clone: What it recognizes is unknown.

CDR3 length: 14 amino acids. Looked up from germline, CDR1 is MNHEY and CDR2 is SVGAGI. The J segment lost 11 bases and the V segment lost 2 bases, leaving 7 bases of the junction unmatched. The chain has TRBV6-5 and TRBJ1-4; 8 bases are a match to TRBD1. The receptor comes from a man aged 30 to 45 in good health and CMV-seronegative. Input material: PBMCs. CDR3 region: CASSYRGQGGKLFF. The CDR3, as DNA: TGTGCCAGCAGTTACCGCGGACAGGGAGGGAAACTGTTTTTT.